This T cell receptor (beta chain) originates from a study of OX40 agonist ivuxolimab in advanced cancers. As regards this clone: At the DNA level, this CDR3 is encoded by other sequences in the same sample as well.

Using immunoSEQ multiplex PCR, the repertoire was profiled, and TCRdb retains in-frame clones only, with some absent. Of 100,000 to 150,000 clones in the sample, roughly 92% were seen once. The CDR3 extends over 11 amino acids. V lost 3 bases and J 7 bases, leaving 7 bases between the germline ends. The germline V gene encodes CDR1 MDHEN and CDR2 SYDVKM. The sample was CD4+ or CD8+ T cells sorted from blood, taken in a trial of the OX40 agonist ivuxolimab. The receptor's source is an adult with an advanced solid tumor such as melanoma, head and neck, liver or kidney cancer. The J gene is TRBJ2-7, the V gene TRBV28; unclear D gene. In DNA form, the CDR3 reads TGTGCCAGCAGTTTCCCAGGAGAGCAGTACTTC. Its translation is CASSFPGEQYF.